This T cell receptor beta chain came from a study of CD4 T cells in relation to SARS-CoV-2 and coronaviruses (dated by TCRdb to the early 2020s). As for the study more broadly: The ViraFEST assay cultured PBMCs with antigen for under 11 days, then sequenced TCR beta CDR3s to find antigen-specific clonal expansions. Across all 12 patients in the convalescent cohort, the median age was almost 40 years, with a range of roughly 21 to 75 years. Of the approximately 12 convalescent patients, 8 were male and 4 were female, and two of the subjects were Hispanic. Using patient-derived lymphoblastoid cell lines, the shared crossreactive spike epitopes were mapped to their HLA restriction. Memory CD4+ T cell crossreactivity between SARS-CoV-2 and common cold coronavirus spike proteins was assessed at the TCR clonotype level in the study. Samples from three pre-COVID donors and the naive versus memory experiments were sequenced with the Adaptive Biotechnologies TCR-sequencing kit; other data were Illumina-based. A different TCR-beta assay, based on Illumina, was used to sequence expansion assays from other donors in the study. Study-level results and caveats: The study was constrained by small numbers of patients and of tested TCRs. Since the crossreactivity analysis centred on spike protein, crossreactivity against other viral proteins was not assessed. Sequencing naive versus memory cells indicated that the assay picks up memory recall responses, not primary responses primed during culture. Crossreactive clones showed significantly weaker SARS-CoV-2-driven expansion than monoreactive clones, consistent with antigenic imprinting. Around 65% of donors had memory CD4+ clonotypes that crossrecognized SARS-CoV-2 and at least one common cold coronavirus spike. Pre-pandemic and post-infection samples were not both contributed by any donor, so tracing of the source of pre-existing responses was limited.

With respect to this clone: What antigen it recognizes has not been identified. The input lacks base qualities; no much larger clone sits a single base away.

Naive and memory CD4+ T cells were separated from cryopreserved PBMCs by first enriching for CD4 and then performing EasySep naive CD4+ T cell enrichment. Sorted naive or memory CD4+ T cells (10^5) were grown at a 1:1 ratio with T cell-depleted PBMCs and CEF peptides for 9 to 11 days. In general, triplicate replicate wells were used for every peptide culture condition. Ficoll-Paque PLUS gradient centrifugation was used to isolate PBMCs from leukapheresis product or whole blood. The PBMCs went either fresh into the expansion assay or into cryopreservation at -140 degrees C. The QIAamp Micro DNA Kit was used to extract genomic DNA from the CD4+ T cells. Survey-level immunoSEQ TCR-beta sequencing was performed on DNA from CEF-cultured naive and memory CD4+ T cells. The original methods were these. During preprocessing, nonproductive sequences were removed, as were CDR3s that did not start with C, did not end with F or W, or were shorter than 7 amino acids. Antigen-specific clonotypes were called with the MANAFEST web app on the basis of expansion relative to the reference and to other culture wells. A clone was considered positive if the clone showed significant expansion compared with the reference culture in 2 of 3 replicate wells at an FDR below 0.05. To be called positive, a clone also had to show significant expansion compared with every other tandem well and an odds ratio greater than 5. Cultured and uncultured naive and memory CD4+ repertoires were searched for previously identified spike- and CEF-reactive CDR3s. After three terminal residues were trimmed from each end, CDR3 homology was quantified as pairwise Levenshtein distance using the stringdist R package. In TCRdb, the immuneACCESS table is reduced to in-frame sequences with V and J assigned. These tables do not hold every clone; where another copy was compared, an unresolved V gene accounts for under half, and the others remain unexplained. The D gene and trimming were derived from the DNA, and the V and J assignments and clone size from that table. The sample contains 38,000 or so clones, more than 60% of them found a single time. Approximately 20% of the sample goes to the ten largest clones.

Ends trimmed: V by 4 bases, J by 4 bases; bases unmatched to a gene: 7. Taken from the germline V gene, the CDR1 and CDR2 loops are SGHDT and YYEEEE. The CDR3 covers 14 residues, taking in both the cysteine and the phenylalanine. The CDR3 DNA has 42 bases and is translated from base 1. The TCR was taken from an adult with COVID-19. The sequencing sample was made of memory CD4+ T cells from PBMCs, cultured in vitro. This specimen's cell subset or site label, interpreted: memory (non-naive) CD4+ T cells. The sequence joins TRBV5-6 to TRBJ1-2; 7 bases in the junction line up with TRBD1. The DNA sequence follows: TGTGCCAGCAGCCCTACAGGGGTTGGCTATGGCTACACCTTC. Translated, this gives CASSPTGVGYGYTF.